Listed below are T cell receptor beta chains from one sample, sequenced in a study of T cell responses to AZD1222 COVID-19 vaccine. The table came from immunoSEQ multiplex PCR; TCRdb's copy has only in-frame clones and leaves some out. The data contain about 130,000 clones, more than 90% of them singletons. The starting material was peripheral blood, obtained 28 days after the second AZD1222 dose. These receptors all come from an adult who received the AZD1222 COVID-19 vaccine. Both conserved end residues are part of each CDR3. Fields, in order: D gene, clone size, V gene, J gene, CDR3 protein, CDR3 DNA. The D gene is left open where the match is weak. The size of a clone is reported for some rows only, either as once, few or many, or as a class for expanded clones.

d_gene: .
abundance: .
v_gene: TRBV5-6
j_gene: TRBJ2-7
CDR3aa: CASSSSYEQYF
CDR3nt: TGTGCCAGCAGCTCATCCTACGAGCAGTACTTC

d_gene: .
abundance: .
v_gene: TRBV9
j_gene: TRBJ2-3
CDR3aa: CASSVDGGQDTQYF
CDR3nt: TGTGCCAGCAGCGTAGACGGGGGCCAGGATACGCAGTATTTT

d_gene: TRBD2
abundance: .
v_gene: TRBV9
j_gene: TRBJ2-6
CDR3aa: CASSRGLAGFGGANVLTF
CDR3nt: TGTGCCAGCAGCCGGGGCCTAGCGGGATTTGGAGGGGCCAACGTCCTGACTTTC

d_gene: TRBD1
abundance: .
v_gene: TRBV30
j_gene: TRBJ2-5
CDR3aa: CAWSVQGAQETQYF
CDR3nt: TGTGCCTGGAGTGTACAGGGGGCCCAAGAGACCCAGTACTTC

d_gene: .
abundance: .
v_gene: TRBV7-2
j_gene: TRBJ2-3
CDR3aa: CASSFQGLSADTQYF
CDR3nt: TGTGCCAGCAGCTTCCAGGGTCTGAGTGCAGATACGCAGTATTTT

d_gene: TRBD2
abundance: once
v_gene: TRBV3-1/TRBV3-2
j_gene: TRBJ2-6
CDR3aa: CASSQDRGVGANVLTF
CDR3nt: TGTGCCAGCAGCCAAGATCGGGGGGTCGGGGCCAACGTCCTGACTTTC

d_gene: .
abundance: few
v_gene: TRBV4-2
j_gene: TRBJ1-1
CDR3aa: CASSQDWLSTEAFF
CDR3nt: TGTGCCAGCAGCCAAGATTGGCTTAGTACTGAAGCTTTCTTT

d_gene: .
abundance: once
v_gene: TRBV4-2
j_gene: TRBJ1-1
CDR3aa: CASSHEWLGNTEAFF
CDR3nt: TGTGCCAGCAGCCATGAGTGGTTGGGGAACACTGAAGCTTTCTTT

d_gene: .
abundance: .
v_gene: TRBV9
j_gene: TRBJ1-6
CDR3aa: CASSVVGSPLHF
CDR3nt: TGTGCCAGCAGCGTAGTCGGGTCACCCCTCCACTTT

d_gene: .
abundance: .
v_gene: TRBV29-1
j_gene: TRBJ2-7
CDR3aa: CSVVLSYEQYF
CDR3nt: TGCAGCGTTGTTTTGTCCTACGAGCAGTACTTC

d_gene: TRBD2
abundance: .
v_gene: TRBV11-1
j_gene: TRBJ2-1
CDR3aa: CASSRTSGRTGEQFF
CDR3nt: TGTGCCAGCAGCCGGACTAGCGGGAGAACGGGCGAGCAGTTCTTC

d_gene: .
abundance: .
v_gene: TRBV28
j_gene: TRBJ2-7
CDR3aa: CASRPGLYSYEQYF
CDR3nt: TGTGCCAGCAGGCCGGGACTCTACTCCTACGAGCAGTACTTC

d_gene: .
abundance: .
v_gene: TRBV5-1
j_gene: TRBJ2-5
CDR3aa: CASSSQTGNQETQYF
CDR3nt: TGCGCCAGCAGCTCCCAGACGGGCAACCAAGAGACCCAGTACTTC

d_gene: .
abundance: .
v_gene: TRBV11-3
j_gene: TRBJ1-4
CDR3aa: CASSSGVLSEKLFF
CDR3nt: TGTGCCAGCAGCTCCGGGGTCCTGAGTGAAAAACTGTTTTTT

d_gene: TRBD1
abundance: .
v_gene: TRBV2
j_gene: TRBJ2-7
CDR3aa: CASGTGQGSNEQYF
CDR3nt: TGTGCCAGCGGGACGGGACAGGGGTCGAACGAGCAGTACTTC

d_gene: .
abundance: .
v_gene: TRBV6-2/TRBV6-3
j_gene: TRBJ1-5
CDR3aa: CASSFGPNQPQHF
CDR3nt: TGTGCCAGCAGTTTCGGCCCAAATCAGCCCCAGCATTTT

d_gene: TRBD2
abundance: .
v_gene: TRBV4-3
j_gene: TRBJ2-7
CDR3aa: CASSQGTSGRNEQYF
CDR3nt: TGCGCCAGCAGCCAAGGGACTAGCGGGAGAAACGAGCAGTACTTC

d_gene: TRBD1
abundance: .
v_gene: TRBV28
j_gene: TRBJ2-1
CDR3aa: CASSFKQGANEQFF
CDR3nt: TGTGCCAGCAGTTTTAAACAGGGGGCGAATGAGCAGTTCTTC

d_gene: .
abundance: .
v_gene: TRBV28
j_gene: TRBJ2-3
CDR3aa: CASSTSRDTETTDTQYF
CDR3nt: TGTGCCAGCAGTACCTCAAGGGACACTGAGACCACAGATACGCAGTATTTT

d_gene: .
abundance: .
v_gene: TRBV7-3
j_gene: TRBJ2-3
CDR3aa: CASSRGGTSTDTQYF
CDR3nt: TGTGCCAGCAGCCGAGGGGGGACTAGCACAGATACGCAGTATTTT

d_gene: TRBD1
abundance: .
v_gene: TRBV11-2
j_gene: TRBJ2-2
CDR3aa: CASSLGQGSGGELFF
CDR3nt: TGTGCCAGCAGCTTAGGACAGGGATCGGGCGGGGAGCTGTTTTTT

d_gene: .
abundance: .
v_gene: TRBV24-1
j_gene: TRBJ2-2
CDR3aa: CATSDPRTNTGELFF
CDR3nt: TGTGCCACCAGTGATCCCAGGACGAACACCGGGGAGCTGTTTTTT

d_gene: TRBD2
abundance: .
v_gene: TRBV11-3
j_gene: TRBJ2-7
CDR3aa: CAPSASGRYEQYF
CDR3nt: TGTGCACCCTCGGCTAGCGGACGGTACGAGCAGTACTTC

d_gene: .
abundance: .
v_gene: TRBV9
j_gene: TRBJ1-2
CDR3aa: CASSVTYNYGYTF
CDR3nt: TGTGCCAGCAGCGTAACTTACAACTATGGCTACACCTTC

d_gene: TRBD1
abundance: once
v_gene: TRBV5-1
j_gene: TRBJ2-5
CDR3aa: CASSPRDRGQETQYF
CDR3nt: TGCGCCAGCAGCCCCCGGGACAGGGGGCAAGAGACCCAGTACTTC

d_gene: .
abundance: .
v_gene: TRBV9
j_gene: TRBJ1-5
CDR3aa: CASSVEAGNQPQHF
CDR3nt: TGTGCCAGCAGCGTAGAGGCAGGTAATCAGCCCCAGCATTTT

d_gene: .
abundance: .
v_gene: TRBV7-2
j_gene: TRBJ2-2
CDR3aa: CASSFRNTGELFF
CDR3nt: TGTGCCAGCAGCTTCCGGAACACCGGGGAGCTGTTTTTT

d_gene: TRBD1
abundance: .
v_gene: TRBV6-5
j_gene: TRBJ2-2
CDR3aa: CASSTGTGDTGELFF
CDR3nt: TGTGCCAGCAGTACCGGGACAGGAGACACCGGGGAGCTGTTTTTT

d_gene: .
abundance: once
v_gene: TRBV5-1
j_gene: TRBJ2-5
CDR3aa: CASSTTGEGNQYF
CDR3nt: TGCGCCAGCAGCACCACAGGGGAGGGGAACCAGTACTTC

d_gene: .
abundance: .
v_gene: TRBV4-3
j_gene: TRBJ2-2
CDR3aa: CASSQEGAGTGELFF
CDR3nt: TGCGCCAGCAGCCAAGAGGGGGCCGGGACCGGGGAGCTGTTTTTT

d_gene: TRBD1
abundance: .
v_gene: TRBV19
j_gene: TRBJ1-1
CDR3aa: CASSNVQGGTEAFF
CDR3nt: TGTGCCAGTAGTAATGTCCAGGGGGGCACTGAAGCTTTCTTT

d_gene: .
abundance: .
v_gene: TRBV28
j_gene: TRBJ2-7
CDR3aa: CASSLLGGGRTYEQYF
CDR3nt: TGTGCCAGCAGTTTATTGGGAGGGGGCCGTACCTACGAGCAGTACTTC

d_gene: .
abundance: .
v_gene: TRBV19
j_gene: TRBJ2-3
CDR3aa: CASIDGTTTDTQYF
CDR3nt: TGTGCCAGTATCGACGGGACCACCACAGATACGCAGTATTTT

d_gene: .
abundance: .
v_gene: TRBV7-9
j_gene: TRBJ1-1
CDR3aa: CASSRGTEAFF
CDR3nt: TGTGCCAGCAGCCGGGGGACTGAAGCTTTCTTT

d_gene: .
abundance: .
v_gene: TRBV5-1
j_gene: TRBJ2-1
CDR3aa: CASSLEGNEQFF
CDR3nt: TGCGCCAGCAGCTTGGAAGGGAATGAGCAGTTCTTC

d_gene: .
abundance: .
v_gene: TRBV7-8
j_gene: TRBJ2-5
CDR3aa: CASSEGGTNPEETQYF
CDR3nt: TGTGCCAGCAGCGAAGGGGGGACTAATCCTGAAGAGACCCAGTACTTC

d_gene: .
abundance: .
v_gene: TRBV11-2
j_gene: TRBJ2-5
CDR3aa: CASSLVGETQYF
CDR3nt: TGTGCCAGCAGCTTAGTGGGCGAGACCCAGTACTTC

d_gene: TRBD1
abundance: .
v_gene: TRBV11-3
j_gene: TRBJ1-4
CDR3aa: CASTLSGDRNEKLFF
CDR3nt: TGTGCCAGCACACTTTCGGGGGACAGGAATGAAAAACTGTTTTTT

d_gene: .
abundance: .
v_gene: TRBV6-5
j_gene: TRBJ2-5
CDR3aa: CASSYSVRVLKTQYF
CDR3nt: TGTGCCAGCAGTTACTCAGTCAGGGTCCTAAAGACCCAGTACTTC

d_gene: .
abundance: .
v_gene: TRBV7-2
j_gene: TRBJ2-5
CDR3aa: CASSLSGPRTRETQYF
CDR3nt: TGTGCCAGCAGCTTAAGCGGCCCACGGACACGAGAGACCCAGTACTTC

d_gene: TRBD1
abundance: .
v_gene: TRBV3-1/TRBV3-2
j_gene: TRBJ2-1
CDR3aa: CASSQGTGTVHEQFF
CDR3nt: TGTGCCAGCAGCCAAGGGACCGGGACAGTACATGAGCAGTTCTTC

d_gene: TRBD2
abundance: .
v_gene: TRBV7-3
j_gene: TRBJ2-5
CDR3aa: CASSLGGGASETQYF
CDR3nt: TGTGCCAGCAGCTTAGGCGGGGGGGCCTCAGAGACCCAGTACTTC

d_gene: .
abundance: once
v_gene: TRBV28
j_gene: TRBJ1-2
CDR3aa: CASRADPNYGYTF
CDR3nt: TGTGCCAGCCGGGCTGATCCTAACTATGGCTACACCTTC

d_gene: TRBD1
abundance: .
v_gene: TRBV6-5
j_gene: TRBJ2-3
CDR3aa: CAIRDRATDTQYF
CDR3nt: TGTGCCATTCGGGACAGGGCCACAGATACGCAGTATTTT

d_gene: .
abundance: .
v_gene: TRBV5-4
j_gene: TRBJ1-1
CDR3aa: CASSLDGIPEAFF
CDR3nt: TGTGCCAGCAGCTTGGACGGGATCCCTGAAGCTTTCTTT

d_gene: .
abundance: .
v_gene: TRBV24-1
j_gene: TRBJ2-7
CDR3aa: CATEGTSYEQYF
CDR3nt: TGTGCCACCGAGGGGACCTCCTACGAGCAGTACTTC

d_gene: .
abundance: .
v_gene: TRBV4-3
j_gene: TRBJ1-1
CDR3aa: CASSQGVYGSTEAFF
CDR3nt: TGCGCCAGCAGCCAGGGGGTTTACGGCAGCACTGAAGCTTTCTTT

d_gene: TRBD2
abundance: once
v_gene: TRBV6-4
j_gene: TRBJ2-1
CDR3aa: CASSELGLAGGGLYNEQFF
CDR3nt: TGTGCCAGCAGTGAATTAGGTCTAGCGGGAGGAGGACTCTACAATGAGCAGTTCTTC

d_gene: TRBD2
abundance: once
v_gene: TRBV7-6
j_gene: TRBJ2-1
CDR3aa: CASASRVAGVRGSYNEQFF
CDR3nt: TGTGCCAGCGCCTCTAGGGTAGCGGGGGTCAGGGGCTCCTACAATGAGCAGTTCTTC

d_gene: .
abundance: .
v_gene: TRBV9
j_gene: TRBJ1-1
CDR3aa: CASSVEGGAALTEAFF
CDR3nt: TGTGCCAGCAGCGTAGAGGGTGGGGCAGCTCTGACCGAAGCTTTCTTT

d_gene: TRBD1
abundance: .
v_gene: TRBV12-5
j_gene: TRBJ1-1
CDR3aa: CASGQQRQGGLTGNMNTEAFF
CDR3nt: TGTGCTAGTGGTCAACAGAGACAGGGAGGGCTAACCGGGAATATGAACACTGAAGCTTTCTTT

d_gene: TRBD2
abundance: .
v_gene: TRBV11-3
j_gene: TRBJ2-1
CDR3aa: CASSPFSGREQFF
CDR3nt: TGTGCCAGCAGCCCTTTTAGCGGGAGGGAACAGTTCTTC

d_gene: TRBD1
abundance: .
v_gene: TRBV28
j_gene: TRBJ2-1
CDR3aa: CASRGTGDNEQFF
CDR3nt: TGTGCCAGCAGAGGGACAGGGGACAATGAGCAGTTCTTC